This T cell receptor beta chain was obtained from a study of T cell responses to AZD1222 COVID-19 vaccine. Study-level results: Nearly half of unique spike-specific TCRs reportedly avoided B.1.351 and B.1.1.7 mutated regions. It was only 6 or 7 AZD1222 recipients who were seropositive at baseline.

As concerns this clone: Its specificity is unknown.

The data were produced by immunoSEQ multiplex PCR, yet TCRdb's version contains in-frame clones alone and is incomplete. The table includes approximately 100,000 clones, under 90% detected once. The germline gives CDR1 MNHEY, CDR2 SMNVEV (reference sequence). J was trimmed by 7 bases and V by 5 bases; bases with no gene match: 6. The CDR3 is 13 residues long. The starting material was peripheral blood, obtained on day 0 of AZD1222 vaccination. The gene calls are TRBV27 and TRBJ1-1; 8 bases fit TRBD1. The source of this sequence is an adult in good health. CDR3: CASSGQGAIEAFF. In DNA, the CDR3 is TGTGCCAGCAGTGGTCAGGGGGCCATTGAAGCTTTCTTT.